The subject of this entry is one T cell receptor beta chain. Its antigen is undetermined. The data derive from a study of CD8+ T cells in alopecia areata. Study-level information: Treatment comprised oral tofacitinib, 5 to 10 mg twice daily, in treated patients. Study outcomes and limitations: Clonality in lesional scalp, especially alopecia totalis/universalis, exceeded that of normal scalp.

Regarding treatment: oral pan-JAK inhibitor, 5-10 mg twice daily. Peripheral blood and lesional scalp punch biopsies came from alopecia areata patients. RNA was extracted and reverse transcribed into cDNA as the sequencing template. Libraries were prepared by immunoSEQ multiplex PCR; TCRdb keeps only in-frame clonotypes and omits some of them. The table records some 130,000 clones, about 50% of them present only once. This CDR3 region has 16 residues. The V end was cut by 0 bases, the J end by 2 bases, with 12 bases between. CDR1 LGHNA and CDR2 YNFKEQ come from the germline V gene. The specimen comprised CD4+ T cells sorted from blood, sampled at week 4, from a patient treated with tofacitinib. This chain joins TRBV4-2 and TRBJ2-3; the D gene is possibly TRBD2 (5 bases). The clonotype originates from a human donor with alopecia areata. The CDR3, as DNA: TGTGCCAGCAGCCAAGAACCGGGATCCTACACAGATACGCAGTATTTT. Amino acid sequence: CASSQEPGSYTDTQYF.